A single sample gave rise to the 24 T cell receptor beta chains below, sequenced in a study of blood T cell repertoires in COVID-19. Measured with immunoSEQ multiplex PCR; TCRdb has only the in-frame clones, and not every one. The data hold approximately 230,000 clones, with around four fifths observed a single time. Sequenced: peripheral blood. Receptors originate from a man older than 75 with acute or convalescent COVID-19.

The chain is built from TRBV3-1 (or the pseudogene TRBV3-2) and TRBJ2-1, with D possibly matching TRBD2 (7 bases). Looked up from germline, CDR1 is LGHDT and CDR2 is YNNKEL (reference sequence). V lost 5 bases, J lost 8 bases, and 19 bases lay in between. The CDR3 covers 15 residues. The CDR3 sequence: CASSVVGGARDEQFF. CDR3 in DNA: TGTGCCAGCAGCGTAGTGGGGGGGGCCCGCGATGAGCAGTTCTTC.

J is TRBJ2-7 and V is TRBV6-1; 8 bases fit TRBD2. CDR3 size: 18 residues. CDR1 and CDR2 from the germline V gene are MNHNS and SASEGT. J was trimmed by 4 bases and V by 2 bases; bases with no gene match: 16. The CDR3 region is CASSERPPIAGTQYEQYF. As DNA, the CDR3 is TGTGCCAGCAGTGAAAGACCCCCCATAGCGGGAACACAGTACGAGCAGTACTTC.

This CDR3 reads CASSLRQGHEQYF. CDR3 DNA sequence: TGTGCCAGCAGCTTAAGGCAGGGCCACGAGCAGTACTTC. V gene TRBV11-3 combines with J gene TRBJ2-7, with a weak D call TRBD1 (5 bases). Deletions cut 2 bases from V and 5 bases from J, with 10 bases between. Germline CDR1 is SGHNT and CDR2 is YENEEA. The CDR3 length is 13 residues. Together with reference TRBV11-3 and TRBJ2-7, the CDR3 gives the full variable domain: EAGVVQSPRYKIIEKKQPVAFWCNPISGHNTLYWYLQNLGQGPELLIRYENEEAVDDSQLPKDRFSAERLKGVDSTLKIQPAELGDSAVYLCASSLRQGHEQYFGPGTRLTVT.

V is TRBV30 and J is TRBJ1-2, with D maybe TRBD1 (5 bases). This CDR3 has 13 amino acids. The V gene lost 2 bases and the J gene lost 8 bases, with 15 bases spanning the gap. CDR1 is GTSNPN, CDR2 SVGIG, per germline (reference sequence). As DNA, the CDR3 is TGTGCCTGGAGTCCCCAGGGTCCTCTAGGCTACACCTTC. Protein product: CAWSPQGPLGYTF.

The rearrangement joins TRBV24-1 to TRBJ2-3, with 7 nucleotides matching TRBD1. The length of the CDR3 is 17 residues. In germline, CDR1 is KGHDR, CDR2 SFDVKD. J was trimmed by 0 bases and V by 4 bases; bases with no gene match: 9. CDR3 bases: TGTGCCACCAGTGACCCGCGGCAGGGGGTTAGCACAGATACGCAGTATTTT. The encoded protein is CATSDPRQGVSTDTQYF.

The chain combines TRBV7-2 with TRBJ1-4; D is uncertain. Trimming left V 1 base short and J 7 bases short, with 10 bases between. The CDR3 is 14 amino acids. The germline CDR1 and CDR2 sequences are SGHTA and FQGNSA. CDR3 sequence (DNA): TGTGCCAGCAGCTTAGGGTCCGGTCTTGAAAAACTGTTTTTT. Residues: CASSLGSGLEKLFF.

The J gene is TRBJ2-5, the V gene TRBV19; 12 bases match TRBD2. The J segment lost 4 bases and the V segment lost 10 bases, leaving 7 bases of the junction unmatched. The CDR3 contains 14 residues. Germline loops: CDR1 LNHDA, CDR2 SQIVND (reference sequence). Here the CDR3 reads CATSPGLAGETQYF. Here the CDR3 DNA reads TGTGCCACCTCCCCGGGACTAGCGGGAGAGACCCAGTACTTC.

On this clone itself: This specimen includes other DNA sequences encoding the same CDR3. The chain recombines TRBV20-1 with TRBJ2-7, with D unresolved. V lost 6 bases to trimming and J lost 2 bases, with 5 bases between them. The CDR3 totals 10 residues. Germline V gene sequence: CDR1 DFQATT, CDR2 SNEGSKA (reference sequence). CDR3 nucleotide sequence: TGCAGTGCAGCTCCCTACGAGCAGTACTTC. Its protein is CSAAPYEQYF.

The chain carries TRBV25-1 and TRBJ2-7; D is possibly TRBD2 (6 bases). The CDR3 loop spans 13 amino acids. The germline CDR1 and CDR2 sequences are MGHDK and SYGVNS. Trimming left V 5 bases short and J 6 bases short, with 14 bases between. CDR3 region: CASSSLGGSEQYF. For the CDR3, the DNA is TGTGCCAGCAGTTCCCTGGGGGGTTCCGAGCAGTACTTC.

The chain recombines TRBV9 with TRBJ2-7, with 9 bases matching TRBD2. The CDR3 length is 15 residues. V trimming: 4 bases; J trimming: 6 bases; junction bases outside the gene matches: 11. Germline lookup yields CDR1 SGDLS and CDR2 YYNGEE. The CDR3 here is CASSPRGTSRGEQYF. The CDR3, as DNA: TGTGCCAGCAGCCCGAGAGGGACTAGCAGGGGCGAGCAGTACTTC.

The chain couples TRBV28 to TRBJ1-1; 9 nucleotides match TRBD1. Germline V CDR1 and CDR2: MDHEN, SYDVKM. The CDR3 is made up of 14 amino acids. After removal of 5 bases from V and 10 bases from J, the junction contained 11 bases not matched to a gene. CDR3 DNA: TGTGCCAGCAGTGGACAGGGGCTGCTAACGGGAGCTTTCTTT. It encodes CASSGQGLLTGAFF. The full variable domain, completed using reference TRBV28 and TRBJ1-1, is DVKVTQSSRYLVKRTGEKVFLECVQDMDHENMFWYRQDPGLGLRLIYFSYDVKMKEKGDIPEGYSVSREKKERFSLILESASTNQTSMYLCASSGQGLLTGAFFGQGTRLTVV.

The chain employs TRBV30 and TRBJ1-5; D not resolved. Germline assignment: CDR1 GTSNPN and CDR2 SVGIG (reference sequence). The V and J ends lost 0 bases and 2 bases respectively, with 14 bases between them. This CDR3 spans 16 amino acids. DNA for the CDR3: TGTGCCTGGAGTGTATCCTGGGGAGGAGGCAATCAGCCCCAGCATTTT. It encodes CAWSVSWGGGNQPQHF.

The gene calls are TRBV29-1 and TRBJ1-1, with a tentative D call TRBD1 (6 bases). The CDR3 spans 15 residues. Germline CDR1 SQVTM, CDR2 ANQGSEA. Deletions cut 8 bases from V and 3 bases from J, with 22 bases between. CDR3 sequence (DNA): TGCAGCACTAAACAGGGAGATGGGGGTGACACTGAAGCTTTCTTT. It yields the protein CSTKQGDGGDTEAFF.

The chain recombines TRBV7-9 with TRBJ1-6, with D possibly being TRBD1 (6 bases). Trimming left V 5 bases short and J 5 bases short, with 10 bases between. This CDR3 is built from 14 residues. The germline V gene encodes CDR1 SEHNR and CDR2 FQNEAQ (reference sequence). CDR3 DNA sequence: TGTGCCAGCAGCCCGGACAGCAATAATTCACCCCTCCACTTT. Translation: CASSPDSNNSPLHF.

The chain joins TRBV7-2 to TRBJ1-6; perhaps TRBD1 as D (6 bases). The CDR3 length is 18 residues. Trimming took 2 bases from V and 0 from J, leaving 14 bases between them. The V gene's germline CDR1 is SGHTA and CDR2 FQGNSA. Here the CDR3 reads CASSLIAQGSSYNSPLHF. CDR3 nucleotide sequence: TGTGCCAGCAGCTTAATAGCTCAGGGGAGCTCCTATAATTCACCCCTCCACTTT.

The V call is TRBV5-1, the J call TRBJ2-5, with 16 bases identical to TRBD2. The CDR3 runs to 18 residues. Germline CDR1 reads SGHRS; CDR2 reads YFSETQ. V was pared by 0 bases and J by 2 bases, with 4 bases of the junction left unmatched. CDR3 DNA: TGCGCCAGCAGCTTGGACGGGACTAGCGGGAGGGTTCAAGAGACCCAGTACTTC. Translated, it gives CASSLDGTSGRVQETQYF.

This clone was counted once. The gene calls are TRBV5-5 and TRBJ2-1, with a tentative D call TRBD1 (6 bases). V was cut by 0 bases and J by 2 bases, with 9 bases left in between. Looked up from germline, CDR1 is SGHKS and CDR2 is YYEKEE (reference sequence). CDR3 length: 15 amino acids. The CDR3 region is CASSLEQGAYNEQFF. The CDR3 nucleotides are TGTGCCAGCAGCTTGGAACAGGGAGCCTACAATGAGCAGTTCTTC.

The chain combines TRBV5-1 with TRBJ2-3; weak D call: TRBD2 (5 bases). V was clipped by 2 bases and J by 11 bases, with 15 bases between them. The germline V gene encodes CDR1 SGHRS and CDR2 YFSETQ. The CDR3 length is 13 residues. CDR3 in amino acids: CASSLNSEVVQYF. The DNA for the CDR3 is TGCGCCAGCAGCTTAAATAGCGAGGTAGTGCAGTATTTT.

The chain links TRBV13 to TRBJ2-7, with TRBD1 as a possible D gene (5 bases). CDR1 is PRHDT, CDR2 FYEKMQ, per germline (reference sequence). The CDR3 contains 16 residues. V was clipped by 4 bases and J by 5 bases, with 21 bases between them. The CDR3 nucleotides are TGTGCCAGCAGCTCCCTGGGGCAGGTTCCCCACCACGAGCAGTACTTC. The encoded protein is CASSSLGQVPHHEQYF.

A few counts support this clone. Distinct nucleotide sequences in the sample also encode this CDR3. The rearrangement joins TRBV19 to TRBJ2-7; D is unclear. This CDR3 contains 11 residues. Trimming stripped 4 bases from V and 4 bases from J, with 5 bases between. Germline values: CDR1 LNHDA, CDR2 SQIVND (reference sequence). CDR3 nucleotides: TGTGCCAGTAGTAGTAGTTACGAGCAGTACTTC. Translating gives CASSSSYEQYF.

J is TRBJ1-5 and V is TRBV4-2, with 7 bases matching TRBD1. The CDR3 is 14 amino acids. V lost 1 base and J lost 5; bases outside the gene matches: 2. Germline CDR1 reads LGHNA; CDR2 reads YNFKEQ. The CDR3 spells CASSQVTGYQPQHF. As DNA, the CDR3 is TGTGCCAGCAGCCAAGTGACAGGGTATCAGCCCCAGCATTTT.

The V call is TRBV5-4, the J call TRBJ2-1, with a weak D call TRBD2 (6 bases). V lost 0 bases, J lost 8 bases, and 15 bases lay in between. The germline CDR1 and CDR2 sequences are SGHNT and YYREEE (reference sequence). The CDR3 length is 15 residues. The CDR3 DNA follows: TGTGCCAGCAGCTTGGGGTCTAGCGAGGTTCATGAGCAGTTCTTC. Translation: CASSLGSSEVHEQFF.

This clone was seen just once. The chain carries TRBV18 and TRBJ2-3; 9 positions match TRBD1. The J segment lost 4 bases and the V segment lost 3 bases, leaving 8 bases of the junction unmatched. CDR1 KGHSH and CDR2 LQKENI come from the germline V gene. CDR3 length: 16 amino acids. Here the CDR3 reads CASSPATGGLADTQYF. The CDR3 bases are TGTGCCAGCTCACCTGCCACAGGGGGCCTAGCAGATACGCAGTATTTT.

CDR3 DNA sequence: TGTGCCAGCAGCTTAAACGGCGACAGGGTTGGCACAGATACGCAGTATTTT. This encodes CASSLNGDRVGTDTQYF. V is TRBV11-3 and J is TRBJ2-3, with 7 positions matching TRBD1. This CDR3 region has 17 residues. Germline CDR1 is SGHNT and CDR2 is YENEEA. V lost 2 bases to trimming and J lost 1 base; unmatched junction nucleotides: 9.